The 11 T cell receptor beta chains in this list originate from one sample, sequenced in a study of CXCR3-negative and CXCR3-positive naive CD8 T cells. The libraries of TRB cDNA were constructed through 5' RACE using UMI labels. TCRdb re-called the 5' RACE reads; every CDR3 protein appears as one record, without DNA. Seen in this sample are approximately 52,000 distinct CDR3 sequences; the ten most common clones hold roughly 20%. The sequenced sample consisted of memory CD8+ T cells from blood. These receptors were obtained from a human donor in good health. Some clones in this sample may be carry-over from other donors' samples.

The V and J genes are TRBV9 and TRBJ1-1; absent DNA, TCRdb's TRBD1 call cannot be checked. Germline CDR1 is SGDLS and CDR2 is YYNGEE. CDR3 length: 14 amino acids. CDR3 loop: CASSEGPGNTEAFF.

J is TRBJ1-2 and V is TRBV12-3 or TRBV12-4. The CDR3 loop spans 13 amino acids. This CDR3 reads CASSLGETYGYTF.

V and J are TRBV10-3 and TRBJ2-5; as DNA is missing, the TRBD2 call by TCRdb cannot be tested. Per germline, CDR1 ENHRY and CDR2 SYGVKD. The CDR3 has 13 residues. This CDR3 is CAISQGGMETQYF.

The genes are TRBV29-1 and TRBJ1-2; TCRdb proposes TRBD1, but this gene call is untestable without DNA. CDR1 SQVTM and CDR2 ANQGSEA come from the germline V gene. CDR3 length: 13 residues. CDR3: CSVEGGQDSGYTF.

The gene calls are TRBV15 and TRBJ2-3; the D call from TCRdb, TRBD1, cannot be confirmed without DNA. CDR3 length: 15 residues. Germline CDR1 LNHNV, CDR2 YYDKDF (reference sequence). The CDR3 sequence is CATSGSTGGTDTQYF.

The CDR3 loop reads CASHPRSQETQYF. The gene calls are TRBV5-4 and TRBJ2-5; the TCRdb call, TRBD1, lacks DNA for checking. Germline assignment: CDR1 SGHNT and CDR2 YYREEE (reference sequence). The CDR3 contains 13 residues.

The chain carries TRBV20-1 and TRBJ2-7; TCRdb lists TRBD2, though no DNA is available to test this call. The germline V gene has CDR1 DFQATT and CDR2 SNEGSKA (reference sequence). This CDR3 is built from 15 residues. The CDR3 region is CSARPAGGNSYEQYF.

The rearrangement links TRBV12-3 or TRBV12-4 to TRBJ2-3; the TCRdb D gene call, TRBD1, has no DNA to confirm it. The CDR3 runs 14 residues. The CDR3 spells CASSPPSDADTQYF.

This chain connects TRBV4-3 to TRBJ2-3. The CDR3 runs to 14 residues. Germline V gives CDR1 LGHNA, CDR2 YSLEER. CDR3 in amino acids: CASSLAGEADTQYF.

V gene TRBV29-1 combines with J gene TRBJ1-5; TCRdb returns TRBD1, unconfirmable since there is no DNA. This CDR3 spans 14 amino acids. Per the germline V gene, CDR1 is SQVTM and CDR2 is ANQGSEA. This CDR3 reads CSVVDREDHQPQHF. The variable domain in full, with the rest retrieved from reference TRBV29-1 and TRBJ1-5, is SAVISQKPSRDICQRGTSLTIQCQVDSQVTMMFWYRQQPGQSLTLIATANQGSEATYESGFVIDKFPISRPNLTFSTLTVSNMSPEDSSIYLCSVVDREDHQPQHFGDGTRLSIL.

This rearrangement joins TRBV28 to TRBJ2-7; TCRdb outputs TRBD2, but without DNA this stays unchecked. CDR3 size: 14 residues. Per the germline V gene, CDR1 is MDHEN and CDR2 is SYDVKM. The CDR3 region is CASSPGTKTYEQYF.